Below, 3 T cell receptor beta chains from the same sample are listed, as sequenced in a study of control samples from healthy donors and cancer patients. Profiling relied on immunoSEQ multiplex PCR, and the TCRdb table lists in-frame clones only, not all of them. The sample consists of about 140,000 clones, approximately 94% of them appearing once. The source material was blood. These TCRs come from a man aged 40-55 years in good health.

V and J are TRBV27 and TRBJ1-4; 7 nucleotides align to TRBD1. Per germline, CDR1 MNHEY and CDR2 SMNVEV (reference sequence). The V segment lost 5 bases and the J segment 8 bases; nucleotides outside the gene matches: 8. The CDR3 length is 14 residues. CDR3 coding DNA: TGTGCCAGCAGTAGACAGGGACTGGGCGAAAAACTGTTTTTT. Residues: CASSRQGLGEKLFF.

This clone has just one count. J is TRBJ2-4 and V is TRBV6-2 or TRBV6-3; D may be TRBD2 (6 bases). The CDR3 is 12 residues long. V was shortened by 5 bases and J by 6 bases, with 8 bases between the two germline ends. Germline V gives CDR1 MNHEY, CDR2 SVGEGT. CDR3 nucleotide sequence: TGTGCCAGCAGTGATAGCGGAAACATTCAGTACTTC. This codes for CASSDSGNIQYF.

This chain's CDR3 is CAWIRGLALRTEAFF. The CDR3 DNA is TGTGCCTGGATCAGGGGCTTGGCTTTGAGAACTGAAGCTTTCTTT. The chain employs TRBV30 and TRBJ1-1, with a possible D match to TRBD1 (6 bases). Germline CDR1 is GTSNPN and CDR2 is SVGIG (reference sequence). The CDR3 has 15 residues. V was cut by 4 bases and J by 5 bases, with 20 bases left in between.